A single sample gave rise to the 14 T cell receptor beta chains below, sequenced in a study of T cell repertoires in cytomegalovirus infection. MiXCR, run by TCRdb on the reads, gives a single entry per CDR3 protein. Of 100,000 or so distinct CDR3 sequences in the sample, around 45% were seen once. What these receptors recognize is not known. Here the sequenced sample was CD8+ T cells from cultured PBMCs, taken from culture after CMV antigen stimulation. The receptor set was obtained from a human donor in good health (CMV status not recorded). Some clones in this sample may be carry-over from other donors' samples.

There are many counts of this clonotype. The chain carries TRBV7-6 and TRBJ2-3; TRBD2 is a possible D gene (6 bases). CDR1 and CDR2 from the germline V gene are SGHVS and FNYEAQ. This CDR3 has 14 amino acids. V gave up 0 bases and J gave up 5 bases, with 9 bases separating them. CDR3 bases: TGTGCCAGCAGCTTAGCGGAGGGAGTAGATACGCAGTATTTT. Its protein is CASSLAEGVDTQYF. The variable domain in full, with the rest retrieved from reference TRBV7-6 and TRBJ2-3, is GAGVSQSPRYKVTKRGQDVALRCDPISGHVSLYWYRQALGQGPEFLTYFNYEAQQDKSGLPNDRFSAERPEGSISTLTIQRTEQRDSAMYRCASSLAEGVDTQYFGPGTRLTVL.

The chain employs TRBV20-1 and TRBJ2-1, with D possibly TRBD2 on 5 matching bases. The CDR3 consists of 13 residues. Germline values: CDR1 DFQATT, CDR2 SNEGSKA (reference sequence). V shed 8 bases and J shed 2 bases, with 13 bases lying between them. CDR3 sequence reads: CSLALTTYNEQFF. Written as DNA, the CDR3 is TGCAGTCTCGCCCTGACTACCTACAATGAGCAGTTCTTC.

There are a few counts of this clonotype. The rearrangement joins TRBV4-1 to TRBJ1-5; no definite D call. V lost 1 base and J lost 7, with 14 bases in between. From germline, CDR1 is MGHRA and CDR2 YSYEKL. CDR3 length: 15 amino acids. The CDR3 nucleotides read TGCGCCAGCAGCCAAGGTTTGGGCATAAACCAGCCCCAGCATTTT. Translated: CASSQGLGINQPQHF.

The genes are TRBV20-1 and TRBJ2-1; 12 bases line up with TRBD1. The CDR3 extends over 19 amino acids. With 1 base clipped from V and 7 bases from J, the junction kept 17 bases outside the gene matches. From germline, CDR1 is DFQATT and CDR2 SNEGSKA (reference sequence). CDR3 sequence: CSARGSGQGARLTLNEQFF. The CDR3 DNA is TGCAGTGCTAGAGGGTCGGGACAGGGGGCGCGATTGACATTGAATGAGCAGTTCTTC.

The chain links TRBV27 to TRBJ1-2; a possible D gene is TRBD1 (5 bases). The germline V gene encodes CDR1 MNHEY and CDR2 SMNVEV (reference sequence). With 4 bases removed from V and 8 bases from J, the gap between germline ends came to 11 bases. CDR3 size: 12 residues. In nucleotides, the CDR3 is TGTGCCAGCAGTTCGGGGGTGTGGGGCTACACCTTC. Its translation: CASSSGVWGYTF.

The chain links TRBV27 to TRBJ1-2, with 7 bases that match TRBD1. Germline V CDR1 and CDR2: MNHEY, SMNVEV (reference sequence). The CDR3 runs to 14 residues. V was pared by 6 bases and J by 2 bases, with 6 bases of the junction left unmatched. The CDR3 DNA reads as TGTGCCAGCAGGACGATGACAGGGAACTATGGCTACACCTTC. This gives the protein CASRTMTGNYGYTF.

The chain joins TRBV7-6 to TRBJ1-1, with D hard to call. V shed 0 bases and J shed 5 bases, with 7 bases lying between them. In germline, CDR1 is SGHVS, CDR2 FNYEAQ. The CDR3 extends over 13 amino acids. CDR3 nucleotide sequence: TGTGCCAGCAGCTTAGCGGTAGAGACTGAAGCTTTCTTT. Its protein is CASSLAVETEAFF.

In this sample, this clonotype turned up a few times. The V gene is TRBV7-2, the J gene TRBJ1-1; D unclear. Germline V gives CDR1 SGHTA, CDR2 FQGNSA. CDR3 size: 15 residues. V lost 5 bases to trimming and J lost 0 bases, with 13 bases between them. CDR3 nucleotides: TGTGCCAGCAGCCCGGAGCTATTCATGAACACTGAAGCTTTCTTT. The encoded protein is CASSPELFMNTEAFF.

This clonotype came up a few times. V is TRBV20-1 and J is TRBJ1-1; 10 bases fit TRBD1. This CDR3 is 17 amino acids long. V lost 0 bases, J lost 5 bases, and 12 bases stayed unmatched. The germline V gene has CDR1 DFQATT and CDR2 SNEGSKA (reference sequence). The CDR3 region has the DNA TGCAGTGCTAGAGAGATGACAGGGGGCTTAATAGGAACTGAAGCTTTCTTT. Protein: CSAREMTGGLIGTEAFF.

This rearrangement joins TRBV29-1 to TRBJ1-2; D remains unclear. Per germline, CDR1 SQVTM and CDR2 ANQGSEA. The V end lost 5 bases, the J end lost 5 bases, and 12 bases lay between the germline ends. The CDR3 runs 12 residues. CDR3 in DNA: TGCAGCGTTTCTACTTCTTGGTATGGCTACACCTTC. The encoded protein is CSVSTSWYGYTF.

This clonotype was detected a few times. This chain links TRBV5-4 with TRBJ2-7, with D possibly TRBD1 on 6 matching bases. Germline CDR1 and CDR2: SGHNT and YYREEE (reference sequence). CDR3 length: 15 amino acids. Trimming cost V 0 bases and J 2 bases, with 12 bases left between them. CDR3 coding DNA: TGTGCCAGCAGCTTGGAGGTTCCAGGGGCCTACGAGCAGTACTTC. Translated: CASSLEVPGAYEQYF. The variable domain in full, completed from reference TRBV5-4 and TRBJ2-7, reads ETGVTQSPTHLIKTRGQQVTLRCSSQSGHNTVSWYQQALGQGPQFIFQYYREEENGRGNFPPRFSGLQFPNYSSELNVNALELDDSALYLCASSLEVPGAYEQYFGPGTRLTVT.

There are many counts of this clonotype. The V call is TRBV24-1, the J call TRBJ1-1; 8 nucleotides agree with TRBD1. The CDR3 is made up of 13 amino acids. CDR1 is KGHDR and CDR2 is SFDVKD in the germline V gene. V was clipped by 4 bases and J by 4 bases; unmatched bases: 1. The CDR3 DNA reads TGTGCCACCAGTGAAGGACAGGGCACTGAAGCTTTCTTT. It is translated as CATSEGQGTEAFF.

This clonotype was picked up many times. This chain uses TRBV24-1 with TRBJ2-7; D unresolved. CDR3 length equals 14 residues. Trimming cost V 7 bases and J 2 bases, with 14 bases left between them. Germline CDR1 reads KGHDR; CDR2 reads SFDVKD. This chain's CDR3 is CATSEASQPYEQYF. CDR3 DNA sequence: TGTGCCACCAGCGAAGCCTCACAGCCCTACGAGCAGTACTTC.

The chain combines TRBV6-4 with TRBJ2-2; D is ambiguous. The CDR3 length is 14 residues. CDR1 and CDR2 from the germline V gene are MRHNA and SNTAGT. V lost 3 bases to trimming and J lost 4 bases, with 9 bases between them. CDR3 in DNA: TGTGCCAGCAGTGAGGCAGGCTTCACCGGGGAGCTGTTTTTT. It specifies CASSEAGFTGELFF.